This T cell receptor beta chain is from a study of OX40 agonist ivuxolimab in advanced cancers. Turning to the study itself: Subjects had a mean age of about 60 years, with a range of about 23 to 85; 82.7% were male. Three partial responders included one hepatocellular carcinoma patient and two cutaneous melanoma patients.

TCRdb's table, derived via immunoSEQ multiplex PCR, lists solely in-frame clones and lacks some. The profile shows 72,000 or so clones, about 84% of them singletons. Worth noting for this clone: What it binds is unknown.

The J segment lost 6 bases and the V segment lost 2 bases, leaving 11 bases of the junction unmatched. Germline V gene sequence: CDR1 LGHNA, CDR2 YNFKEQ. The length of the CDR3 is 17 residues. Whole-study results and caveats: CD8+ T cells showed, on average, more clonal expansion than CD4+ cells. Also showing low normalized T-cell clonal expansion were some of the nonresponders.

The receptor comes from an adult with an advanced solid tumor such as melanoma, head and neck, liver or kidney cancer. This sample comprised CD4+ or CD8+ T cells sorted from blood, obtained in a trial of the OX40 agonist ivuxolimab. The V and J genes are TRBV4-2 and TRBJ2-5; TRBD2 matches 11 bases. The CDR3 nucleotides are TGTGCCAGCAGCCAACCCCCTTTAGCGGGAGGGCCGCAGACCCAGTACTTC. Amino acid sequence: CASSQPPLAGGPQTQYF.